The clone carrying this T cell receptor beta chain was seen a single time. This record comes from a study of blood T cell repertoires in COVID-19. As for the study in general: The United States, Italy and Spain were the sources of the acute and convalescent COVID-19 samples. The cDNA or gDNA used as material had been derived from T cells, B-cell-depleted T cells, or PBMCs.

The method was immunoSEQ multiplex PCR; TCRdb's version includes in-frame clones alone and lacks a portion of them. The data show roughly 30,000 clones, around 63% seen once. From germline, CDR1 is LGHNA and CDR2 YSLEER. This CDR3 comprises 15 residues. The V segment lost 0 bases and the J segment 11 bases; nucleotides outside the gene matches: 10. Sequences were obtained from peripheral blood. This sequence was found in a human donor in a cohort sampled during active COVID-19. J is TRBJ2-1 and V is TRBV4-3; 7 bases are shared with TRBD2. CDR3: CASSQDLGGAGKQFF. DNA of the CDR3: TGCGCCAGCAGCCAAGATTTGGGTGGAGCGGGGAAGCAGTTCTTC.